This T cell receptor (beta chain) was profiled in a study of lymphopenia after photon versus proton radiotherapy. Study outcomes and limitations: In patients who died, overall survival fell as post-nadir TCR diversity dropped more. Post-nadir diversity loss with photons came from oligoclonal expansion, particularly CD8+ Temra cells.

Remarks on this clone: Its matching antigen is unknown.

Here immunoSEQ multiplex PCR was the method, and the copy in TCRdb shows in-frame clones only, minus some. This table has 25,000 to 30,000 clones, about four fifths appearing once. V trimming: 6 bases; J trimming: 5 bases; junction bases outside the gene matches: 8. Germline-derived CDR1 and CDR2 are SNHLY and FYNNEI. There are 15 residues in the CDR3. Sequences were derived from peripheral blood, sampled from a patient treated with photon-based radiotherapy. The TCR was taken from a woman in her forties or fifties with pancreatic cancer. The rearrangement joins TRBV2 to TRBJ2-2, with 8 positions matching TRBD1. Here the CDR3 DNA reads TGTGCCAGCAGGAGAACGACAGGGGCGACCGGGGAGCTGTTTTTT. It translates to CASRRTTGATGELFF.